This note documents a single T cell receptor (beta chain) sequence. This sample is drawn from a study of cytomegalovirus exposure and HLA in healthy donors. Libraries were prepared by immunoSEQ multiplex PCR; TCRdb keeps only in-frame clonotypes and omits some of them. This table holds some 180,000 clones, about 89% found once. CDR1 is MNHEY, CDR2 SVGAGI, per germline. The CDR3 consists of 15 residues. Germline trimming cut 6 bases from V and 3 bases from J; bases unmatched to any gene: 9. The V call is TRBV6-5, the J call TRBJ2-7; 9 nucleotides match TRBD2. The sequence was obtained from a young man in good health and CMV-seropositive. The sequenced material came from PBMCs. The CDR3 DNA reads TGTGCCAGCAGCTACGGGGCGGGGGGGAACTACGAGCAGTACTTC. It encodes CASSYGAGGNYEQYF.